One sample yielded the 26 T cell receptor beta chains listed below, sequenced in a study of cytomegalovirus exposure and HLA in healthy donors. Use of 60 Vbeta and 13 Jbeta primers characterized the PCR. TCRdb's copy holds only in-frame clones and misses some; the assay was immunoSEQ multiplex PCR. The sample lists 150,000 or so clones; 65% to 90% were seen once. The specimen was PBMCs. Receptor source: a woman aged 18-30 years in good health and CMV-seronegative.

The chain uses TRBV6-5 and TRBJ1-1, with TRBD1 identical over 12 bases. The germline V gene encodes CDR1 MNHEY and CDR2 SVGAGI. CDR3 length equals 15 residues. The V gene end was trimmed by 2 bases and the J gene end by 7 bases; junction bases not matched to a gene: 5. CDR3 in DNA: TGTGCCAGCAGTTACGGGACAGGGGGCGGTTTTGAAGCTTTCTTT. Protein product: CASSYGTGGGFEAFF.

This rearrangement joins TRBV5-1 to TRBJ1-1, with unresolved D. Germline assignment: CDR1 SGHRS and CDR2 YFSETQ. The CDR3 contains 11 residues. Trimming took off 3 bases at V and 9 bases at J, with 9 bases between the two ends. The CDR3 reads CASSSQIQAFF. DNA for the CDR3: TGCGCCAGCAGCTCCCAGATCCAAGCTTTCTTT.

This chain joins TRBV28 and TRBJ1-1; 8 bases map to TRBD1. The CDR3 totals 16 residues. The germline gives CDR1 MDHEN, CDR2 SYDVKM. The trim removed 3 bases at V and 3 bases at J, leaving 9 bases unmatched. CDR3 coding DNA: TGTGCCAGCAGTTTTGGCAGGGGGCGTAGGGACACTGAAGCTTTCTTT. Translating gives CASSFGRGRRDTEAFF.

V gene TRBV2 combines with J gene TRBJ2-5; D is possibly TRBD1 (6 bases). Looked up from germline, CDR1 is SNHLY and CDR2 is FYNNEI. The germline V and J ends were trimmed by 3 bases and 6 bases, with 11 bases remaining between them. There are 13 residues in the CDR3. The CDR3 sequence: CASSDGQGKTQYF. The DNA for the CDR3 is TGTGCCAGCAGTGATGGTCAGGGGAAGACCCAGTACTTC.

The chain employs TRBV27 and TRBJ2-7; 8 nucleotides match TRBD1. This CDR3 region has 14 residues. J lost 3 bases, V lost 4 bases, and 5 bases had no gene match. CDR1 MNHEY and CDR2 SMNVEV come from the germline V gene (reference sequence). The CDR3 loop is CASSSTGAHYEQYF. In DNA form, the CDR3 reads TGTGCCAGCAGTTCGACAGGGGCACACTACGAGCAGTACTTC.

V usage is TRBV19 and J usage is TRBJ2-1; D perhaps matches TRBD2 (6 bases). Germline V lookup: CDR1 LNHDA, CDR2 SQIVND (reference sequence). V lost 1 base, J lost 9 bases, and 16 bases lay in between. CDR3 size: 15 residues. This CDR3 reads CASSIGFRGKAEQFF. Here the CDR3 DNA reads TGTGCCAGTAGTATAGGTTTTCGGGGGAAGGCTGAGCAGTTCTTC.

The CDR3 DNA reads as TGCGCCAGCAGTGAGGGGCCAGGGGGTTACGAGCAGTACTTC. Protein sequence: CASSEGPGGYEQYF. J is TRBJ2-7 and V is TRBV10-2, with TRBD1 matching 7 bases. V lost 2 bases, J lost 4 bases, and 5 bases stayed unmatched. Germline CDR1 and CDR2: WSHSY and SAAADI. This CDR3 has 14 residues.

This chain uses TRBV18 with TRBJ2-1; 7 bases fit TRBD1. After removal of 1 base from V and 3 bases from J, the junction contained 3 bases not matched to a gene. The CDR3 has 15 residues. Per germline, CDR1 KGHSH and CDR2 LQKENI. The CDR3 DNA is TGTGCCAGCTCACCACAGGGGGCGGGCTACAATGAGCAGTTCTTC. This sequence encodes CASSPQGAGYNEQFF.

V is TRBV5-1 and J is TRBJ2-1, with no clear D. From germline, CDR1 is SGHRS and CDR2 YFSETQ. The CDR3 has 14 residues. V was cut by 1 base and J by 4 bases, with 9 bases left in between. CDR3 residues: CASSLIGRYNEQFF. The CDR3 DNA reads TGCGCCAGCAGCTTGATCGGCAGGTACAATGAGCAGTTCTTC.

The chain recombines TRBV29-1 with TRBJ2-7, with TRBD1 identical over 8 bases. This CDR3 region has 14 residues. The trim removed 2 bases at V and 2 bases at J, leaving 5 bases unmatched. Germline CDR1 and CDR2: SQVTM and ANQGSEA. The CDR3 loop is CSVEFQTGAYEQYF. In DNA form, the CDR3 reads TGCAGCGTTGAATTCCAGACAGGGGCCTACGAGCAGTACTTC.

CDR3 in DNA: TGTGCCAGCAGTATTCTGAGCACAGATACGCAGTATTTT. Translated: CASSILSTDTQYF. The J gene is TRBJ2-3, the V gene TRBV28; the D is unclear. Trimming cost V 5 bases and J 0 bases, with 6 bases left between them. Germline V CDR1 and CDR2: MDHEN, SYDVKM. The CDR3 consists of 13 residues.

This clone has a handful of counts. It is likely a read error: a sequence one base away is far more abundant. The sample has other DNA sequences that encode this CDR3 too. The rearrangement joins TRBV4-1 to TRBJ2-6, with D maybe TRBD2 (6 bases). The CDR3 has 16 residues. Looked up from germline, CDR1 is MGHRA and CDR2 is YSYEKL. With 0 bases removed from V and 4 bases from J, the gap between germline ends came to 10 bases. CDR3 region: CASSQDGLSGANVLTF. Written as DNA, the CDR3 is TGCGCCAGCAGCCAAGACGGACTATCAGGGGCCAACGTCCTGACTTTC.

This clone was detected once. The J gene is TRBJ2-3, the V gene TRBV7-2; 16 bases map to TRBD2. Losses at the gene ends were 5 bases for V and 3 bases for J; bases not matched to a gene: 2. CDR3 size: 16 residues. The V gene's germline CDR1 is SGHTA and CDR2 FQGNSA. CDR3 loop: CASSPGLAGGTDTQYF. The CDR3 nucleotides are TGTGCCAGCAGCCCGGGACTAGCGGGGGGGACAGATACGCAGTATTTT.

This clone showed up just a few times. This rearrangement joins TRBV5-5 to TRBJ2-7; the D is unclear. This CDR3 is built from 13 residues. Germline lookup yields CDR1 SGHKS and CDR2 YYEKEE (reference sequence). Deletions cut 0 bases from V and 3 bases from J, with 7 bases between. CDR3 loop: CASSLGTDYEQYF. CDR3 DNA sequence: TGTGCCAGCAGCTTGGGCACTGACTACGAGCAGTACTTC.

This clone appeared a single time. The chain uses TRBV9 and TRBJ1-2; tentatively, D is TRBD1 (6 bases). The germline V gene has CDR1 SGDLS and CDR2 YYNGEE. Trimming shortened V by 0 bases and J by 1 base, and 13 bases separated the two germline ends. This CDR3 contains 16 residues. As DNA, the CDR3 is TGTGCCAGCAGCGTAGAAGCAGGGGTTCTTAACTATGGCTACACCTTC. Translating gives CASSVEAGVLNYGYTF. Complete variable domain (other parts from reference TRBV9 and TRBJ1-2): DSGVTQTPKHLITATGQRVTLRCSPRSGDLSVYWYQQSLDQGLQFLIQYYNGEERAKGNILERFSAQQFPDLHSELNLSSLELGDSALYFCASSVEAGVLNYGYTFGSGTRLTVV.

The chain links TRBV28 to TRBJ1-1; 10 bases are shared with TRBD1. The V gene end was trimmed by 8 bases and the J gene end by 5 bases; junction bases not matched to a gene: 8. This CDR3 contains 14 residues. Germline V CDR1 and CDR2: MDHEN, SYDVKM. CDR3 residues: CASGGQGRGTEAFF. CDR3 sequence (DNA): TGTGCCAGCGGGGGACAGGGGAGGGGTACTGAAGCTTTCTTT.

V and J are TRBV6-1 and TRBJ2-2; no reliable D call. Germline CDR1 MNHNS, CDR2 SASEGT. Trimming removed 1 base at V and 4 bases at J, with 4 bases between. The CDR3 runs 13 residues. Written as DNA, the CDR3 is TGTGCCAGCAGTGAAGTAGCCACCGGGGAGCTGTTTTTT. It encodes CASSEVATGELFF.

CDR3: CATSRAIPPSSEQFF. The DNA for the CDR3 is TGTGCCACCAGCAGAGCCATCCCCCCTAGTAGTGAGCAGTTCTTC. This sequence joins TRBV15 and TRBJ2-1, with no clear D. Trimming left V 1 base short and J 9 bases short, with 16 bases between. Per germline, CDR1 LNHNV and CDR2 YYDKDF (reference sequence). The CDR3 is 15 residues long.

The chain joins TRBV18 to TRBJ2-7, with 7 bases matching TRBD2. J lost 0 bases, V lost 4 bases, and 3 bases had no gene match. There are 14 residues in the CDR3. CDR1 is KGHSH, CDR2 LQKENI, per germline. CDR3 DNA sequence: TGTGCCAGCTCACAGGGACTACTCTCCTACGAGCAGTACTTC. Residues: CASSQGLLSYEQYF.

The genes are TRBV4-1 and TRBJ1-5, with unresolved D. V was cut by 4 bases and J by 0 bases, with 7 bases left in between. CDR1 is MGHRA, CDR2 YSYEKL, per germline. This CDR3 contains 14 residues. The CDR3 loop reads CASSPRYSNQPQHF. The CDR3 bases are TGCGCCAGCAGCCCTCGTTATAGCAATCAGCCCCAGCATTTT.

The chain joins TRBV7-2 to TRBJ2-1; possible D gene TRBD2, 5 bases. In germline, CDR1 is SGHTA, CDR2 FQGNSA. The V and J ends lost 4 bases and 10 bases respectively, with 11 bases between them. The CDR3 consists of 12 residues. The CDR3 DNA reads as TGTGCCAGCAGCTCCTCGGGGTGGGAGCAGTTCTTC. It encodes CASSSSGWEQFF.

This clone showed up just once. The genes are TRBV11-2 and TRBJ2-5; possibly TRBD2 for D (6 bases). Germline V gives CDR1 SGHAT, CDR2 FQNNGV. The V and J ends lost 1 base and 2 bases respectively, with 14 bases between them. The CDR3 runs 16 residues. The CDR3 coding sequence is TGTGCCAGCAGCTTAGGCCTGGGACTCTTACAAGAGACCCAGTACTTC. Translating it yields CASSLGLGLLQETQYF.

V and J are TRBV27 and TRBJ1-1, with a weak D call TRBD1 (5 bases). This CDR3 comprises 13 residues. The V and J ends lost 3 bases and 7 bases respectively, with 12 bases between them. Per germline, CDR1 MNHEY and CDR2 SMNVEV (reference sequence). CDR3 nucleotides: TGTGCCAGCAGTTTTGGCGGGGGTGGTGAAGCTTTCTTT. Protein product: CASSFGGGGEAFF.

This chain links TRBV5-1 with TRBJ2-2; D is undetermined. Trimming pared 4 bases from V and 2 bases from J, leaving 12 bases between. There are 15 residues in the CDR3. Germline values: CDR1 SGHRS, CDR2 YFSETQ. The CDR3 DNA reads TGCGCCAGCAGCCAGCCCGAGGCAAACACCGGGGAGCTGTTTTTT. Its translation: CASSQPEANTGELFF.

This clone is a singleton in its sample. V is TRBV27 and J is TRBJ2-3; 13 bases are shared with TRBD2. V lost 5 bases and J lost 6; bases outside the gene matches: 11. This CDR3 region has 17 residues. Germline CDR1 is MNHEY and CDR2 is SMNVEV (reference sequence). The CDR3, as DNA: TGTGCCAGCAGTCCCGATGGACTAGCGGGGGCCATTGATACGCAGTATTTT. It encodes CASSPDGLAGAIDTQYF.

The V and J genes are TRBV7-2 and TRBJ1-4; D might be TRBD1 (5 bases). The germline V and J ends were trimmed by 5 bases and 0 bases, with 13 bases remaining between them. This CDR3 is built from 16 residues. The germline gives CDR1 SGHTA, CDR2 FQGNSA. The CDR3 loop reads CASSILGPATNEKLFF. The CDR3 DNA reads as TGTGCCAGCAGCATTTTGGGGCCGGCAACTAATGAAAAACTGTTTTTT.